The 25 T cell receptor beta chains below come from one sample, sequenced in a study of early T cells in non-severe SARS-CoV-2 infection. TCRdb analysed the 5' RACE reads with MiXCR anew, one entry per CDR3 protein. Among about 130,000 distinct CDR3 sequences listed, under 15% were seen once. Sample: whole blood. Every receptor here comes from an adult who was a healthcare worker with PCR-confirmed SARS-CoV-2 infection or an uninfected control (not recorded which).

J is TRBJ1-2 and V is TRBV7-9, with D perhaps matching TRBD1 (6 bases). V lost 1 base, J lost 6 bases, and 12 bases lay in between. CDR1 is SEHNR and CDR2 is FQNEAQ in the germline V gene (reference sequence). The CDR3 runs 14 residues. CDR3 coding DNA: TGTGCCAGCAGCTTAGGGGGGACACTGCATGGCTACACCTTC. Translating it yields CASSLGGTLHGYTF.

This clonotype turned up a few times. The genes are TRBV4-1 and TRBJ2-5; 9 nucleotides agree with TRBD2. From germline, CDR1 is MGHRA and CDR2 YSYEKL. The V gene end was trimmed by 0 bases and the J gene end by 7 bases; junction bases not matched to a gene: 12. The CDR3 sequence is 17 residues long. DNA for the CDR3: TGCGCCAGCAGCCAAGATTTAGCGGGGGCCCCGGGGGTGACCCAGTACTTC. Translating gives CASSQDLAGAPGVTQYF.

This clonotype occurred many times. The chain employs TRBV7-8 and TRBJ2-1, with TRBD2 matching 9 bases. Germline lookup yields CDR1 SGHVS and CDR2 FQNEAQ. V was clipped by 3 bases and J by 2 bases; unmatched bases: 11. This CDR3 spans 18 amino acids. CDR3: CASSFQTITSGPYNEQFF. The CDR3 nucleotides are TGTGCCAGCAGCTTCCAAACTATTACTAGCGGGCCCTACAATGAGCAGTTCTTC.

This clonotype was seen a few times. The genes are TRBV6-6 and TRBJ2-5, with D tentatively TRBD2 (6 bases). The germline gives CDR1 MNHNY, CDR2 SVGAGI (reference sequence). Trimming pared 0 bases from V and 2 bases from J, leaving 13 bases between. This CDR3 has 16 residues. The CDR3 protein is CASSYSSGTPQETQYF. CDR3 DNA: TGTGCCAGCAGTTACTCCTCCGGGACTCCACAAGAGACCCAGTACTTC.

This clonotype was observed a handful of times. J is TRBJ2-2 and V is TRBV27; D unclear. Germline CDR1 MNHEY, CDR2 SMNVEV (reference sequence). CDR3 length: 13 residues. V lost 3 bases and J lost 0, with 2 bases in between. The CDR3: CASSFPNTGELFF. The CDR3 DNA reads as TGTGCCAGCAGTTTCCCGAACACCGGGGAGCTGTTTTTT.

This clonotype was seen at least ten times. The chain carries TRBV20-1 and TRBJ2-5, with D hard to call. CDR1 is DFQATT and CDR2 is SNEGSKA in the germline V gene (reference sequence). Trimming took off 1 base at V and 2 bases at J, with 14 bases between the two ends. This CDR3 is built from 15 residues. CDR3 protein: CSARGLGTRQETQYF. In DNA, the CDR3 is TGCAGTGCTAGAGGTTTGGGCACAAGACAAGAGACCCAGTACTTC.

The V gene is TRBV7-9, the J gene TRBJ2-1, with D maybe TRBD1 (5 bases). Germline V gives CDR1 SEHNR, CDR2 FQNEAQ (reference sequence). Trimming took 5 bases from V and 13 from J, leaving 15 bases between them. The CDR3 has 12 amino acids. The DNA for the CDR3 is TGTGCCAGCAGCCTGTGGGGCGGAGCCCAGTTCTTC. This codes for CASSLWGGAQFF.

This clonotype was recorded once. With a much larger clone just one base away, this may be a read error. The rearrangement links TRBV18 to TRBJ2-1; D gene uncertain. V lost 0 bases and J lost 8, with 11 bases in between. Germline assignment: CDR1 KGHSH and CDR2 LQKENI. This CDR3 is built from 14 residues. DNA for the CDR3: TGTGCCAGCTCACCACCGCAACGGCCGGATGAGCAGTTCTTC. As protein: CASSPPQRPDEQFF.

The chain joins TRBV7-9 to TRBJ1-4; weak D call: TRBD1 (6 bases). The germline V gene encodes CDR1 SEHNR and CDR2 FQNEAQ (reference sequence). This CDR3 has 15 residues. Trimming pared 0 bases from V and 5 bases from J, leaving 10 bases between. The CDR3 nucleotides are TGTGCCAGCAGCTTAGCGCAGGGGCTGAATGAAAAACTGTTTTTT. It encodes CASSLAQGLNEKLFF.

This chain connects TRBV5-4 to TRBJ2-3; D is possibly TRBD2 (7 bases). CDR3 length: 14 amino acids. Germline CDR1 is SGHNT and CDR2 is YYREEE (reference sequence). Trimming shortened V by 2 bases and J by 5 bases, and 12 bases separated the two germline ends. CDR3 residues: CASSFGGQRDTQYF. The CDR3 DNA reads TGTGCCAGCAGCTTCGGGGGGCAGAGAGATACGCAGTATTTT.

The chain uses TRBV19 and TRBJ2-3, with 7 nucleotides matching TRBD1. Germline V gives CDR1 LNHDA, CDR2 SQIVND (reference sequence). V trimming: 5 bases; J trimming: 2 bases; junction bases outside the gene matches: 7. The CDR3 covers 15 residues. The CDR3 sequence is CASSSQGGYTDTQYF. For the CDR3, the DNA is TGTGCCAGTAGTTCTCAAGGGGGCTACACAGATACGCAGTATTTT.

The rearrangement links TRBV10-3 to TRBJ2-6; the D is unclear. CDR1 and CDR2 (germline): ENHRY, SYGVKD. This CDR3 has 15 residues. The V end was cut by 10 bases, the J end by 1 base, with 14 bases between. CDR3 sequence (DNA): TGTGCCACCCAGGCGGACCGATCTGGGGCCAACGTCCTGACTTTC. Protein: CATQADRSGANVLTF.

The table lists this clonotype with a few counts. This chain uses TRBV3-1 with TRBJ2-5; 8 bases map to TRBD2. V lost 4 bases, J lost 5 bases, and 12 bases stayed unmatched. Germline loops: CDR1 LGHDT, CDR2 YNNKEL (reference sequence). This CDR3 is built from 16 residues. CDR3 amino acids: CASSLFHSGAHETQYF. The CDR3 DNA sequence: TGTGCCAGCAGCCTCTTCCATAGCGGGGCCCATGAGACCCAGTACTTC.

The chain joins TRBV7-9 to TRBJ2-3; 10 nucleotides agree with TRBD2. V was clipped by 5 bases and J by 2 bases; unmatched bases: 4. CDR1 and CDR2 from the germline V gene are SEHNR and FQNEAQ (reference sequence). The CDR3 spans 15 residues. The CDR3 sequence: CASSATSGATDTQYF. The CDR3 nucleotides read TGTGCCAGCAGCGCAACTAGCGGGGCCACAGATACGCAGTATTTT.

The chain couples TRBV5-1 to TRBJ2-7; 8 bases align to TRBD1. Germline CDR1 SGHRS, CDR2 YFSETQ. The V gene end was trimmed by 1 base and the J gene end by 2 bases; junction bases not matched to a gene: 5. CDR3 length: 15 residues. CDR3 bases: TGCGCCAGCAGCTTGTCCACAGGGGGGACCTACGAGCAGTACTTC. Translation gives CASSLSTGGTYEQYF.

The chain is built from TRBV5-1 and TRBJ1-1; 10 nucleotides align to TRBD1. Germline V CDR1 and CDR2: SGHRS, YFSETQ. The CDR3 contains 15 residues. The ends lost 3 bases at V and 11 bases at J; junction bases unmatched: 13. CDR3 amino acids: CASSSLPDRGRYAFF. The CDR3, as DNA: TGCGCCAGCAGCTCGTTACCTGACAGGGGGCGATACGCTTTCTTT.

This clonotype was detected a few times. CDR3 loop: CASSLPGPGANVLTF. Here the CDR3 DNA reads TGTGCCAGCAGCCTCCCAGGGCCCGGGGCCAACGTCCTGACTTTC. The gene calls are TRBV14 and TRBJ2-6; D may be TRBD1 (5 bases). Per the germline V gene, CDR1 is SGHDN and CDR2 is FVKESK. Trimming left V 4 bases short and J 4 bases short, with 11 bases between. The CDR3 runs to 15 residues.

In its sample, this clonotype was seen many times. The CDR3 DNA reads TGTGCCAGCGGAGCAATACAGGGGACTTCACCCCTCCACTTT. This codes for CASGAIQGTSPLHF. The chain joins TRBV7-9 to TRBJ1-6; 7 bases fit TRBD1. The CDR3 spans 14 residues. The V segment lost 8 bases and the J segment 9 bases; nucleotides outside the gene matches: 10. Germline assignment: CDR1 SEHNR and CDR2 FQNEAQ (reference sequence).

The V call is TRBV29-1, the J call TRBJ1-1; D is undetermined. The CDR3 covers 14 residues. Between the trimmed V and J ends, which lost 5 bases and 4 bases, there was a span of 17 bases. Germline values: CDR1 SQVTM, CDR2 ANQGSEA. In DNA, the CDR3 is TGCAGCGTTCACCGTCCCCTTTCGGGCACTGAAGCTTTCTTT. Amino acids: CSVHRPLSGTEAFF.

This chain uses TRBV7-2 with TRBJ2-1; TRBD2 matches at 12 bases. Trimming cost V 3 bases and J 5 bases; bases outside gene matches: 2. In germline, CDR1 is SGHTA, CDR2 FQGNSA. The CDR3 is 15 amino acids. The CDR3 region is CASSFTSGGNNEQFF. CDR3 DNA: TGTGCCAGCAGCTTCACTAGCGGGGGGAACAATGAGCAGTTCTTC.

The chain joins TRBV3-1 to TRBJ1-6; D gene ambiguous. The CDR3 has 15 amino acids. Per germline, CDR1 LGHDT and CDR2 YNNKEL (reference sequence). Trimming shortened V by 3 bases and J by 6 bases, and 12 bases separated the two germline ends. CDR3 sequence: CASSHGVAANSPLHF. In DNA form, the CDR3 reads TGTGCCAGCAGCCACGGTGTCGCCGCTAATTCACCCCTCCACTTT.

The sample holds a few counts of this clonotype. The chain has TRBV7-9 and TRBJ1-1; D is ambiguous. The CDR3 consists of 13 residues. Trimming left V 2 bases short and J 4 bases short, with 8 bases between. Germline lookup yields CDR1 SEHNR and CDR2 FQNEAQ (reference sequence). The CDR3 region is CASSLNSITEAFF. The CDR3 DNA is TGTGCCAGCAGCTTAAACTCCATCACTGAAGCTTTCTTT.

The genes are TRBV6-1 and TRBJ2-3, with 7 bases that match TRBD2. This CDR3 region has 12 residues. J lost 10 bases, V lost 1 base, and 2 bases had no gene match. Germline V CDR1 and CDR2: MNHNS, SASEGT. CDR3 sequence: CASSEDGGAQYF. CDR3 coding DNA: TGTGCCAGCAGTGAAGATGGGGGGGCGCAGTATTTT.

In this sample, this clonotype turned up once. Here the CDR3 DNA reads TGTGCCAGCAGCTCAGCGGGGTCAGATACGCAGTATTTT. As protein: CASSSAGSDTQYF. The chain combines TRBV7-9 with TRBJ2-3; TRBD2 matches at 7 bases. V trimming: 4 bases; J trimming: 4 bases; junction bases outside the gene matches: 2. CDR1 is SEHNR and CDR2 is FQNEAQ in the germline V gene (reference sequence). This CDR3 region has 13 residues. Drawing the rest from reference TRBV7-9 and TRBJ2-3, the complete variable domain is DTGVSQNPRHKITKRGQNVTFRCDPISEHNRLYWYRQTLGQGPEFLTYFQNEAQLEKSRLLSDRFSAERPKGSFSTLEIQRTEQGDSAMYLCASSSAGSDTQYFGPGTRLTVL.

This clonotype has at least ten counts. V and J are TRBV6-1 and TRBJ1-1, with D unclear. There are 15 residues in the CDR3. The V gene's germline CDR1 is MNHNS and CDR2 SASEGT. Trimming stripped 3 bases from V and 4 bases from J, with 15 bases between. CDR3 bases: TGTGCCAGCAGTGACCCTTCCCGGCGGCGCACTGAAGCTTTCTTT. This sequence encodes CASSDPSRRRTEAFF.